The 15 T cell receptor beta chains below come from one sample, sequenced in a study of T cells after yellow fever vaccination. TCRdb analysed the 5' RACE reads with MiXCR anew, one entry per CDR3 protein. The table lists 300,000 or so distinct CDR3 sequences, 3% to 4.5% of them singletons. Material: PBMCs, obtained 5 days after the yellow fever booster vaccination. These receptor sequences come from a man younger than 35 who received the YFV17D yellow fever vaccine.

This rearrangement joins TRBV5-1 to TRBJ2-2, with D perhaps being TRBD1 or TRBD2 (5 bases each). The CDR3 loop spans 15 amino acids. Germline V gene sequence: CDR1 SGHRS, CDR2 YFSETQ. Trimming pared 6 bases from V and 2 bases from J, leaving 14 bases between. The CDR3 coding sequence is TGCGCCAGCAACATGAGGGGCCTTAACACCGGGGAGCTGTTTTTT. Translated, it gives CASNMRGLNTGELFF.

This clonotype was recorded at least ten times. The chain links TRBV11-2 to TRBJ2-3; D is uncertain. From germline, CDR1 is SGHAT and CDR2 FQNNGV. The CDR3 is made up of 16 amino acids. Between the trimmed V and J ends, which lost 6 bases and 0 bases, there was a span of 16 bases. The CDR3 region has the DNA TGTGCCAGCAGGTATACGGGCAGGACCAGCACAGATACGCAGTATTTT. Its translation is CASRYTGRTSTDTQYF.

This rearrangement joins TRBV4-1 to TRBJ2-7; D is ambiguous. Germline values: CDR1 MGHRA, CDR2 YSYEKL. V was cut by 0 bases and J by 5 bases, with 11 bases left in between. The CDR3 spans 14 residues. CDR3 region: CASSQDPLGNEQYF. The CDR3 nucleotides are TGCGCCAGCAGCCAAGACCCCCTGGGGAACGAGCAGTACTTC.

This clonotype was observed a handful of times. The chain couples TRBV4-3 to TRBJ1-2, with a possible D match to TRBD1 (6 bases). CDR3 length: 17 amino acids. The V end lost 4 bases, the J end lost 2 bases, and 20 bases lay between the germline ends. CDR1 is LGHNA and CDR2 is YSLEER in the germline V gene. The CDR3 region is CASSPGTGNQMNYGYTF. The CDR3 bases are TGCGCCAGCAGCCCCGGAACAGGGAACCAGATGAACTATGGCTACACCTTC.

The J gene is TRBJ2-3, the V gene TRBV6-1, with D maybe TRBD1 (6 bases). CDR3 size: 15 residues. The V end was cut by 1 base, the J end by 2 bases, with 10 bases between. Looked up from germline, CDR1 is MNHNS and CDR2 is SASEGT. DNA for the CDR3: TGTGCCAGCAGTGAAGACAGGGATTTCACAGATACGCAGTATTTT. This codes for CASSEDRDFTDTQYF.

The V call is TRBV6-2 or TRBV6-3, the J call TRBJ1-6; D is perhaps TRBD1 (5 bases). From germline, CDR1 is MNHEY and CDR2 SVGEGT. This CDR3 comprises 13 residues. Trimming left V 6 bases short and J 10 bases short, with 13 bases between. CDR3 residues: CASSPGLSSPLHF. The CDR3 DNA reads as TGTGCCAGCAGCCCGGGACTATCGTCACCCCTCCACTTT.

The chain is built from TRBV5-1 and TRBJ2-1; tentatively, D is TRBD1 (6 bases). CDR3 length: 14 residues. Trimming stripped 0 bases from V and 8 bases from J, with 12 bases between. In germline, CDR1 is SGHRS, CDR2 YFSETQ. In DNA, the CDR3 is TGCGCCAGCAGCTTGGCTCAGGGGTACGATGAGCAGTTCTTC. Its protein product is CASSLAQGYDEQFF.

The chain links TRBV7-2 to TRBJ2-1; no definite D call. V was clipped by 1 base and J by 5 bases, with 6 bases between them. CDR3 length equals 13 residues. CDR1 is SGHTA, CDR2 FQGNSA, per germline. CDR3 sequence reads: CASSLDRNNEQFF. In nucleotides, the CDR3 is TGTGCCAGCAGCTTAGATAGAAACAATGAGCAGTTCTTC. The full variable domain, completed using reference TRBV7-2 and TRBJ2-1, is GAGVSQSPSNKVTEKGKDVELRCDPISGHTALYWYRQSLGQGLEFLIYFQGNSAPDKSGLPSDRFSAERTGGSVSTLTIQRTQQEDSAVYLCASSLDRNNEQFFGPGTRLTVL.

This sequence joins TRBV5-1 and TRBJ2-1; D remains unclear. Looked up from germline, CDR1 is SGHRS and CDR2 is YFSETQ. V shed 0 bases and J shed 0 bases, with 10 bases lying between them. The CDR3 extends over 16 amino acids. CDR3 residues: CASSLGQLSSYNEQFF. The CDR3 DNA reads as TGCGCCAGCAGCTTGGGCCAACTGAGCTCCTACAATGAGCAGTTCTTC.

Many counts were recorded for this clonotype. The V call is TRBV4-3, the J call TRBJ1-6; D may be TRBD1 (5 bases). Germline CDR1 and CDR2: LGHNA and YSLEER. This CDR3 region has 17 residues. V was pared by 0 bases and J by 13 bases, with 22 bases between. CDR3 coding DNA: TGCGCCAGCAGCCAAGAGAGGTACACCCCTTCCAGGGCTCCCCTCCACTTT. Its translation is CASSQERYTPSRAPLHF.

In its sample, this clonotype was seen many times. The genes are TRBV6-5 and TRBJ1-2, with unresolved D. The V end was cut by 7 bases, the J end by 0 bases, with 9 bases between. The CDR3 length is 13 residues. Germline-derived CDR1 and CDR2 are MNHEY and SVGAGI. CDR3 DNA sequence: TGTGCCAGCACCCCAACGGCTAACTATGGCTACACCTTC. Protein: CASTPTANYGYTF.

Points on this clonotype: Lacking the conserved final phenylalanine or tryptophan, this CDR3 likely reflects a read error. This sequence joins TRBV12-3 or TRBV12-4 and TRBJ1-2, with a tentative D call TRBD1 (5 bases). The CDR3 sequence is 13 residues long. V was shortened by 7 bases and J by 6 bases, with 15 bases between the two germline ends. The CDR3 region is CASTEGPANGYTS. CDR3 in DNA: TGTGCCAGCACCGAGGGGCCTGCTAATGGCTACACCTCC.

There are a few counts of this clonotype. The CDR3 sequence is CSATPRGAPFYEQYV. In DNA form, the CDR3 reads TGCAGTGCTACCCCGAGAGGGGCTCCCTTCTACGAGCAGTACGTC. The rearrangement joins TRBV20-1 to TRBJ2-7; D is tentatively TRBD1 or TRBD2 (5 bases each). Germline CDR1 is DFQATT and CDR2 is SNEGSKA (reference sequence). The CDR3 has 15 amino acids. V lost 4 bases to trimming and J lost 3 bases, with 19 bases between them.

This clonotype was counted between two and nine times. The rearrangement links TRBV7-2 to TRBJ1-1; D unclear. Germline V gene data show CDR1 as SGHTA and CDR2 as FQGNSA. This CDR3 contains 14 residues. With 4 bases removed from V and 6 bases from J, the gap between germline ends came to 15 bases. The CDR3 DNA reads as TGTGCCAGCAGCTGCGACCTACGGATCGCTGAAGCTTTCTTT. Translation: CASSCDLRIAEAFF.

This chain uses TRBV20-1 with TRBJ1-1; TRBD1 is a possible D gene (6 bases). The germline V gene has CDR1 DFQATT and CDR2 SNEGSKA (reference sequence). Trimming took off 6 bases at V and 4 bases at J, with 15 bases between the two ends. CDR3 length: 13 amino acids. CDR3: CSAPSRGSTEAFF. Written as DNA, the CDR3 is TGCAGTGCCCCATCGAGGGGGAGCACTGAAGCTTTCTTT.